The rows below give T cell receptor beta chains drawn from one sample of a study of T-cell reconstitution after alpha-beta-depleted transplantation in children. MiXCR, run by TCRdb on the PCR reads, gives a single entry per CDR3 protein. This sample has some 450,000 distinct CDR3 sequences, with about 40% found just once. The sample consisted of PBMCs, taken before TCRalphabeta/CD19-depleted stem cell transplant. The receptors were gathered from a girl aged 2 to 9 with aplastic anemia, due to receive a stem cell transplant. Both conserved end residues are part of each CDR3. The D gene is left open where the match is weak. Not all rows give a size; the values are once, few, many and, for expanded clones, a class.

j_gene,abundance,d_gene,v_gene,CDR3aa,CDR3nt
TRBJ2-7,.,TRBD1,TRBV7-8,CASSYGTGPPYEQYF,TGTGCCAGCAGCTACGGGACAGGGCCTCCCTACGAGCAGTACTTC
TRBJ2-7,many,.,TRBV27,CASSSGLTPSSYEQYF,TGTGCCAGCAGTTCGGGTTTAACGCCGAGCTCCTACGAGCAGTACTTC
TRBJ1-1,.,.,TRBV4-1,CASSQEGGTGRTGLTAEAFF,TGCGCCAGCAGCCAAGAGGGGGGTACCGGACGGACGGGACTAACAGCTGAAGCTTTCTTT
TRBJ2-5,few,.,TRBV3-1,CASSPQRSSVEETQYF,TGTGCCAGCAGCCCCCAAAGGTCTAGCGTGGAGGAGACCCAGTACTTC
TRBJ2-7,few,.,TRBV19,CASRPHSGPKYEQYF,TGTGCCAGTCGCCCCCACTCCGGGCCCAAATACGAGCAGTACTTC
TRBJ2-5,.,TRBD2,TRBV20-1,CSAREGAGRRETQYF,TGCAGTGCTAGAGAGGGAGCGGGAAGAAGAGAGACCCAGTACTTC
TRBJ2-7,.,TRBD1,TRBV4-1,CASSHHLTGQSSYEQYF,TGCGCCAGCAGCCATCACTTAACGGGACAGTCCTCCTACGAGCAGTACTTC
TRBJ1-5,many,.,TRBV12-3/TRBV12-4,CASSLTSNQPQHF,TGCGCCAGCAGCTTAACCAGCAATCAGCCCCAGCATTTT
TRBJ2-3,.,.,TRBV13,CASSFQSTDTQYF,TGTGCCAGCAGCTTCCAGAGCACAGATACGCAGTATTTT
TRBJ2-7,few,TRBD1,TRBV20-1,CSARDRTYEQYF,TGCAGTGCTCGGGACAGGACCTACGAGCAGTACTTC
TRBJ2-1,.,.,TRBV6-5,CASSYPQTVMGYNEQFF,TGTGCCAGCAGTTACCCACAGACAGTCATGGGCTACAATGAGCAGTTCTTC
TRBJ2-1,.,TRBD1,TRBV7-9,CASTLIGEGAGNEQFF,TGTGCCAGCACCCTAATTGGAGAGGGGGCGGGCAATGAGCAGTTCTTC
TRBJ2-3,.,.,TRBV7-3,CASSPSPVSTDTQYF,TGTGCCAGCAGCCCGTCCCCGGTTAGCACAGATACGCAGTATTTT
TRBJ2-1,.,TRBD2,TRBV7-6,CASSLDRGVYNEQFF,TGTGCCAGCAGCTTAGACCGGGGGGTCTACAATGAGCAGTTCTTC
TRBJ1-5,once,.,TRBV12-3/TRBV12-4,CASSLVGQGPQPQHF,TGTGCCAGCAGTTTGGTGGGGCAGGGCCCTCAGCCCCAGCATTTT
TRBJ2-3,.,.,TRBV7-3,CASSSFEGQFNTQYF,TGTGCCAGCAGCTCCTTCGAAGGACAGTTCAATACGCAGTATTTT
TRBJ2-1,many,.,TRBV6-6,CASSTGWNEQFF,TGTGCCAGCAGTACGGGTTGGAATGAGCAGTTCTTC
TRBJ2-5,many,TRBD2,TRBV20-1,CSASKGGRIAETQYF,TGCAGTGCTAGTAAGGGCGGGAGGATTGCAGAGACCCAGTACTTC
TRBJ2-3,.,TRBD2,TRBV6-2/TRBV6-3,CASSYVAGGPDTQYF,TGTGCCAGCAGTTACGTAGCGGGAGGGCCAGATACGCAGTATTTT
TRBJ2-2,.,TRBD2,TRBV7-9,CASTEDGLAGTGELFF,TGTGCCAGCACCGAGGATGGACTAGCGGGAACCGGGGAGCTGTTTTTT
TRBJ1-6,.,TRBD1,TRBV10-3,CAIREDRGNSPLHF,TGTGCCATCAGGGAGGACAGGGGTAACTCACCCCTCCACTTT
TRBJ2-7,few,.,TRBV20-1,CSAMAYEQYF,TGCAGTGCTATGGCCTACGAGCAGTACTTC
TRBJ2-7,few,.,TRBV12-2,CACPHHYEQYF,TGTGCATGTCCGCACCACTACGAGCAGTACTTC
TRBJ2-1,few,TRBD2,TRBV5-1,CASSLTGLAHNEQFF,TGCGCCAGCAGCTTGACAGGACTAGCCCACAATGAGCAGTTCTTC
TRBJ2-5,few,TRBD1,TRBV3-1,CASSLKGTGGGETQYF,TGTGCCAGCAGCCTGAAGGGGACAGGGGGTGGGGAGACCCAGTACTTC
TRBJ1-1,many,.,TRBV7-3,CASSPLGSMNTEAFF,TGTGCCAGCAGCCCCCTAGGTAGCATGAACACTGAAGCTTTCTTT
TRBJ2-5,.,.,TRBV7-2,CASSATSGFQETQYF,TGTGCCAGCAGCGCGACATCAGGGTTTCAAGAGACCCAGTACTTC
TRBJ2-7,.,.,TRBV20-1,CSASSLPGYEQYF,TGCAGTGCTAGTTCCCTCCCCGGCTACGAGCAGTACTTC
TRBJ2-7,many,.,TRBV5-1,CASSLVGGLSSYEQYF,TGCGCCAGCAGCTTGGTTGGGGGACTCAGCTCCTACGAGCAGTACTTC
TRBJ1-1,.,TRBD1,TRBV7-8,CASSARDSQTEAFF,TGTGCCAGCAGCGCCCGGGACAGCCAAACTGAAGCTTTCTTT
TRBJ1-2,.,.,TRBV29-1,CSVAPPEGYTF,TGCAGCGTTGCCCCCCCGGAGGGCTACACCTTC
TRBJ2-7,.,.,TRBV7-6,CASSPDGGYEQYF,TGTGCCAGCAGCCCAGACGGTGGCTACGAGCAGTACTTC
TRBJ1-4,.,TRBD1,TRBV7-9,CASSVDRDEKLFF,TGTGCCAGCAGCGTGGACAGGGACGAAAAACTGTTTTTT
TRBJ2-2,many,TRBD2,TRBV20-1,CSAPGLAGSVGELFF,TGCAGTGCCCCTGGACTAGCGGGGTCGGTGGGGGAGCTGTTTTTT
TRBJ2-4,.,.,TRBV28,CASSLGGLGNIQYF,TGTGCCAGCAGTTTAGGGGGATTAGGGAACATTCAGTACTTC
TRBJ2-5,.,TRBD2,TRBV6-5,CASSLTSEQETQYF,TGTGCCAGCAGTTTGACTAGCGAACAAGAGACCCAGTACTTC
TRBJ2-1,once,.,TRBV5-1,CASSLDSVNEQFF,TGCGCCAGCAGCTTGGACTCCGTGAATGAGCAGTTCTTC